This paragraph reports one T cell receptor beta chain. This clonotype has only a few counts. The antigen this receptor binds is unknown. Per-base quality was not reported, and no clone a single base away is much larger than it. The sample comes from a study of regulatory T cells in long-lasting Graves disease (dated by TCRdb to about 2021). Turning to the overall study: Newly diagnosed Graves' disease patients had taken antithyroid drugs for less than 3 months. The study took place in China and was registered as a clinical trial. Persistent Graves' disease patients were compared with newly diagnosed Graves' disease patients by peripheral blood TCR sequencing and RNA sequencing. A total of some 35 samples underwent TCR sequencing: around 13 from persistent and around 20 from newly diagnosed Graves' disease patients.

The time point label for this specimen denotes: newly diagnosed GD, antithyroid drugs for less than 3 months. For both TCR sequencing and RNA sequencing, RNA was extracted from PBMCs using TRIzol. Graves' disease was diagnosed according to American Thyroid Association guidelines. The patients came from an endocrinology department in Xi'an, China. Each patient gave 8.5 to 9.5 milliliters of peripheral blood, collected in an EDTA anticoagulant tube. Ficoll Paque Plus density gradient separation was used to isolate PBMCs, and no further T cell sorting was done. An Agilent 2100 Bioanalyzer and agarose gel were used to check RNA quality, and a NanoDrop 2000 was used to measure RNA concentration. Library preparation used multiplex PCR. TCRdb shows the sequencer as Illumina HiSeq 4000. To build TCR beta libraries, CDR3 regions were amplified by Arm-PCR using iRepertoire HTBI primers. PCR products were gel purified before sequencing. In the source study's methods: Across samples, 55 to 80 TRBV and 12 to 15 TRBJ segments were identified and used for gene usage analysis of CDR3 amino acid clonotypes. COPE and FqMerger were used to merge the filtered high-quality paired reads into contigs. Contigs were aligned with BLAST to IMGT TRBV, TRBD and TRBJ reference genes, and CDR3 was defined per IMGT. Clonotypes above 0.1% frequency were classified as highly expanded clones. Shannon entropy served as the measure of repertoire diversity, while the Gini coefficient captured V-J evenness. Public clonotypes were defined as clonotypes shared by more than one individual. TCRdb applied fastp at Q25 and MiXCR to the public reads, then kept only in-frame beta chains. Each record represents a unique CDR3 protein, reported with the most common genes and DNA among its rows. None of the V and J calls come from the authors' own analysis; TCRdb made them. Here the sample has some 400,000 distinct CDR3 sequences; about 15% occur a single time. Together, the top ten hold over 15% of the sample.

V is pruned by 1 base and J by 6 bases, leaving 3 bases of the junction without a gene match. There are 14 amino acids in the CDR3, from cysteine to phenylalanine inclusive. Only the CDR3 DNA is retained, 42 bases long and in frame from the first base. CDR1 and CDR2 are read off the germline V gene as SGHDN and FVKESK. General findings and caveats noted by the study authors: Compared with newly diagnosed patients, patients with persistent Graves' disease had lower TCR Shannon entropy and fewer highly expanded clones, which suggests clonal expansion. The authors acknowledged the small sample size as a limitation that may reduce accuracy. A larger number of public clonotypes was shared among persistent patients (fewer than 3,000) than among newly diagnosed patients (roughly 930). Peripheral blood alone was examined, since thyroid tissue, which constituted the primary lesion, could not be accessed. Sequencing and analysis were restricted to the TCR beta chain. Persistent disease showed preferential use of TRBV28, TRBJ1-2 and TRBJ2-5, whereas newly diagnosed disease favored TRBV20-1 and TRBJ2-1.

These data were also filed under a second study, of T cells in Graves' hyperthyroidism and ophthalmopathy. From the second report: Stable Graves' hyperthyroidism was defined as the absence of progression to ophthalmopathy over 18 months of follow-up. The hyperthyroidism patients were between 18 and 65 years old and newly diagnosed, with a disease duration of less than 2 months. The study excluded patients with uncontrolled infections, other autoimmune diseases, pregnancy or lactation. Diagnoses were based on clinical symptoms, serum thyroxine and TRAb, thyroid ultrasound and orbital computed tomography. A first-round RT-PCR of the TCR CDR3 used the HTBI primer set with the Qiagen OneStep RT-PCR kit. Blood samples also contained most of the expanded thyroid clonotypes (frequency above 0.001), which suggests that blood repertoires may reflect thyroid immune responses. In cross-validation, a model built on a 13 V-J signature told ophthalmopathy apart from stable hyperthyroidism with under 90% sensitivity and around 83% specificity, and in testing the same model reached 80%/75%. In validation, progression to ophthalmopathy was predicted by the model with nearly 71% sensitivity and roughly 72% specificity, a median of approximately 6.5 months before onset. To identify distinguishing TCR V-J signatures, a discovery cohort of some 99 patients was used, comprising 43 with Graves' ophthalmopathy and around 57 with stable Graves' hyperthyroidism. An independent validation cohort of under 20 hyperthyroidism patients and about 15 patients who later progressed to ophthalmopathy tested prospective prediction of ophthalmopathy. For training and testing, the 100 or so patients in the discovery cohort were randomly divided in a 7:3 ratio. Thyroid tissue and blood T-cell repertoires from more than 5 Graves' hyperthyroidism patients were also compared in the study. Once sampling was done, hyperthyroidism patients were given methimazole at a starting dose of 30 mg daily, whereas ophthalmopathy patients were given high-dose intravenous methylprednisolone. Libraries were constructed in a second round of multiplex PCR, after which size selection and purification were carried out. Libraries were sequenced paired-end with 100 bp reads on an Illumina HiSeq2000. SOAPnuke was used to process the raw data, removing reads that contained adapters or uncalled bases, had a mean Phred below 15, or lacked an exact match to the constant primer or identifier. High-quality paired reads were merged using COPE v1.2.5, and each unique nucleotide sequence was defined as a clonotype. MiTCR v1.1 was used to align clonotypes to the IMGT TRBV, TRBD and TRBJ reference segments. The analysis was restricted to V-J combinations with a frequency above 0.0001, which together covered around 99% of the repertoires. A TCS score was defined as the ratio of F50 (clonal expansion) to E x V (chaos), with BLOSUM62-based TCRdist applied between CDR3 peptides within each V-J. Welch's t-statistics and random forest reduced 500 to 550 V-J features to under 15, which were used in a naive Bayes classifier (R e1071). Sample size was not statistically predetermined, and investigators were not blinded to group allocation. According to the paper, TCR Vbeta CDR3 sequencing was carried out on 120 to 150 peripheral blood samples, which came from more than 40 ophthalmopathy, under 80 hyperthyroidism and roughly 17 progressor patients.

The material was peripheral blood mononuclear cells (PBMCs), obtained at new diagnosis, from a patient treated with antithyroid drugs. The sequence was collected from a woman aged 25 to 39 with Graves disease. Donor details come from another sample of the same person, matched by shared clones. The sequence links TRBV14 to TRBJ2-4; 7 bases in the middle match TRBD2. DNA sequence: TGTGCCAGCAGCCAAGGACTAGCAGGAAACATTCAGTACTTC. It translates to CASSQGLAGNIQYF.